The 10 T cell receptor beta chains given below trace back to one sample, sequenced in a study of blood T cell repertoires in COVID-19. Clones were read by immunoSEQ multiplex PCR, and TCRdb kept only the in-frame ones, dropping some. The table shows some 140,000 clones, with approximately 85% occurring only once. Sequences were obtained from peripheral blood. Source of these receptors: a human donor in a cohort sampled during active COVID-19.

The chain links TRBV10-3 to TRBJ1-5, with a weak D call TRBD1 (6 bases). V was cut by 10 bases and J by 4 bases, with 17 bases left in between. Germline loops: CDR1 ENHRY, CDR2 SYGVKD. The CDR3 has 14 residues. The DNA of the CDR3 is TGTGCCACCGCCAATCTTCAGGGGAATCAGCCCCAGCATTTT. Protein: CATANLQGNQPQHF.

The CDR3 coding sequence is TGCGCCAGCAGCCCTACTAGGGGGACCTACAATGAGCAGTTCTTC. Residues: CASSPTRGTYNEQFF. The V call is TRBV5-1, the J call TRBJ2-1, with D possibly matching TRBD1 (6 bases). Deletions cut 4 bases from V and 2 bases from J, with 13 bases between. CDR1 is SGHRS and CDR2 is YFSETQ in the germline V gene. This CDR3 comprises 15 residues. Filled out from reference TRBV5-1 and TRBJ2-1, the complete variable domain reads KAGVTQTPRYLIKTRGQQVTLSCSPISGHRSVSWYQQTPGQGLQFLFEYFSETQRNKGNFPGRFSGRQFSNSRSEMNVSTLELGDSALYLCASSPTRGTYNEQFFGPGTRLTVL.

This clone was detected only a few times. The rearrangement joins TRBV15 to TRBJ2-2; 11 positions agree with TRBD1. This CDR3 has 16 residues. The ends lost 5 bases at V and 7 bases at J; junction bases unmatched: 9. The germline V gene encodes CDR1 LNHNV and CDR2 YYDKDF (reference sequence). CDR3: CATSAGQGARGGELFF. The CDR3 region has the DNA TGTGCCACCAGCGCTGGACAGGGGGCGCGGGGCGGGGAGCTGTTTTTT. Complete variable domain (other parts from reference TRBV15 and TRBJ2-2): DAMVIQNPRYQVTQFGKPVTLSCSQTLNHNVMYWYQQKSSQAPKLLFHYYDKDFNNEADTPDNFQSRRPNTSFCFLDIRSPGLGDTAMYLCATSAGQGARGGELFFGEGSRLTVL.

The chain is built from TRBV15 and TRBJ2-3, with TRBD2 as a possible D gene (6 bases). Trimming pared 3 bases from V and 0 bases from J, leaving 16 bases between. The CDR3 spans 17 residues. The germline V gene has CDR1 LNHNV and CDR2 YYDKDF (reference sequence). The CDR3 is CATSRGGRRFSTDTQYF. The CDR3 nucleotides read TGTGCCACCAGCAGGGGGGGACGCCGCTTTAGCACAGATACGCAGTATTTT. The full variable domain, rest sourced from reference TRBV15 and TRBJ2-3, is DAMVIQNPRYQVTQFGKPVTLSCSQTLNHNVMYWYQQKSSQAPKLLFHYYDKDFNNEADTPDNFQSRRPNTSFCFLDIRSPGLGDTAMYLCATSRGGRRFSTDTQYFGPGTRLTVL.

The chain combines TRBV5-4 with TRBJ2-3; TRBD1 matches at 7 bases. The CDR3 runs to 16 residues. CDR1 and CDR2 (germline): SGHNT, YYREEE (reference sequence). V was clipped by 4 bases and J by 1 base; unmatched bases: 9. DNA of the CDR3: TGTGCCAGCAGCCCTACGGACAGGTTTGGCACAGATACGCAGTATTTT. It yields the protein CASSPTDRFGTDTQYF.

The chain uses TRBV7-9 and TRBJ2-7; TRBD2 aligns across 11 bases. CDR3 length: 15 residues. J lost 2 bases, V lost 4 bases, and 4 bases had no gene match. Germline V gene data show CDR1 as SEHNR and CDR2 as FQNEAQ (reference sequence). DNA for the CDR3: TGTGCCAGCAGCTCCACTAGCGGGAGAACCTACGAGCAGTACGTC. Its translation: CASSSTSGRTYEQYV.

The V and J genes are TRBV24-1 and TRBJ2-1; 9 bases are a match to TRBD1. Germline trimming cut 10 bases from V and 3 bases from J; bases unmatched to any gene: 3. Germline lookup yields CDR1 KGHDR and CDR2 SFDVKD. The CDR3 is made up of 13 amino acids. The CDR3: CATGQGGYNEQFF. DNA for the CDR3: TGTGCCACGGGACAGGGTGGCTACAATGAGCAGTTCTTC.

The chain carries TRBV4-1 and TRBJ1-5; TRBD1 is a possible D gene (5 bases). V lost 1 base, J lost 4 bases, and 11 bases lay in between. The V gene's germline CDR1 is MGHRA and CDR2 YSYEKL. The CDR3 extends over 15 amino acids. The CDR3 nucleotides read TGCGCCAGCAGCCAAGCGGGGGGTTGGAATCAGCCCCAGCATTTT. Its translation is CASSQAGGWNQPQHF.

J is TRBJ2-2 and V is TRBV5-4, with 16 bases identical to TRBD2. The germline V gene encodes CDR1 SGHNT and CDR2 YYREEE (reference sequence). Germline trimming cut 4 bases from V and 7 bases from J; bases unmatched to any gene: 13. The CDR3 totals 19 residues. The CDR3 DNA reads TGTGCCAGCAGCCCCTCGGGGACTAGCGGGGGGGCCTTAGGCGGGGAGCTGTTTTTT. This encodes CASSPSGTSGGALGGELFF.

The J gene is TRBJ1-5, the V gene TRBV2; D is ambiguous. Trimming stripped 5 bases from V and 5 bases from J, with 16 bases between. CDR1 is SNHLY, CDR2 FYNNEI, per germline. The CDR3 extends over 15 amino acids. CDR3 sequence (DNA): TGTGCCAGCAGTCGGACCTCGGGGAATGATCAGCCCCAGCATTTT. This gives the protein CASSRTSGNDQPQHF. Full variable domain (missing parts from reference TRBV2 and TRBJ1-5): EPEVTQTPSHQVTQMGQEVILRCVPISNHLYFYWYRQILGQKVEFLVSFYNNEISEKSEIFDDQFSVERPDGSNFTLKIRSTKLEDSAMYFCASSRTSGNDQPQHFGDGTRLSIL.